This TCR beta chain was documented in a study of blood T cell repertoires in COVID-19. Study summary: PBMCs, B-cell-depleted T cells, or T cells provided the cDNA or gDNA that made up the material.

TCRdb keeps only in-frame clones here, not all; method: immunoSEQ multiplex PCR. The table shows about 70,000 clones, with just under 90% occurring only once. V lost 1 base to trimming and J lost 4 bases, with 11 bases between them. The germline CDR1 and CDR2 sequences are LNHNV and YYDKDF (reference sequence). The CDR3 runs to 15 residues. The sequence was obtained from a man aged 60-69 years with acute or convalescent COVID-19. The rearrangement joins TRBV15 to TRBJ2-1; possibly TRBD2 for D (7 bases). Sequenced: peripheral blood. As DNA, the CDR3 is TGTGCCACCAGCAGAGGCGGGGGCCCTTACAATGAGCAGTTCTTC. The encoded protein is CATSRGGGPYNEQFF. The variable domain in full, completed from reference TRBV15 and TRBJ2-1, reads DAMVIQNPRYQVTQFGKPVTLSCSQTLNHNVMYWYQQKSSQAPKLLFHYYDKDFNNEADTPDNFQSRRPNTSFCFLDIRSPGLGDTAMYLCATSRGGGPYNEQFFGPGTRLTVL.